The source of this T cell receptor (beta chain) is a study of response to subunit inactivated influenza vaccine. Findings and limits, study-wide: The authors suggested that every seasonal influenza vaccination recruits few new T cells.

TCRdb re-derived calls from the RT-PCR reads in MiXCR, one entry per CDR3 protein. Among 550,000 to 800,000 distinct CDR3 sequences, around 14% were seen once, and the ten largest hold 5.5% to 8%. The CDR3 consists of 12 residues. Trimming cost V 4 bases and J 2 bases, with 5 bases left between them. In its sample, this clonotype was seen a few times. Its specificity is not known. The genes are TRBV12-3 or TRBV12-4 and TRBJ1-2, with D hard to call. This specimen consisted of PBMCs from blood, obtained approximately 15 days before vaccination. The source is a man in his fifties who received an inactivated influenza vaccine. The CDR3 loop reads CASSWLNYGYTF. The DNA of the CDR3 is TGTGCCAGCAGTTGGTTGAACTATGGCTACACCTTC.